Presented here are 24 T cell receptor beta chains from one specimen sequenced in a study of molecular identifiers for immune sequencing clone quantification. TCRdb independently ran MiXCR on the PCR reads; one entry per CDR3 protein. The sample lists some 580,000 distinct CDR3 sequences; approximately 24% were seen once. The specimen sequenced was naive CD8+ T cells from blood, with Jurkat cell RNA spiked in. Stated subset: FACS-sorted CD8+CD4-CCR7+CD45RA+ naive T cells. These receptors originate from a human donor in good health. Some libraries in this study had Jurkat cell RNA spiked in.

The rearrangement joins TRBV5-1 to TRBJ2-2, with TRBD1 identical over 7 bases. Trimming cost V 1 base and J 6 bases; bases outside gene matches: 3. From germline, CDR1 is SGHRS and CDR2 YFSETQ. The CDR3 has 14 amino acids. This chain's CDR3 is CASSLTGVPGELFF. The CDR3 DNA reads as TGCGCCAGCAGCTTGACAGGGGTTCCCGGGGAGCTGTTTTTT.

The rearrangement uses TRBV10-3 and TRBJ1-4; 7 nucleotides match TRBD1. The length of the CDR3 is 15 residues. Looked up from germline, CDR1 is ENHRY and CDR2 is SYGVKD. V trimming: 3 bases; J trimming: 4 bases; junction bases outside the gene matches: 5. CDR3 region: CAISDDREVNEKLFF. The CDR3 DNA reads TGTGCCATCAGTGATGACAGGGAGGTTAATGAAAAACTGTTTTTT.

The CDR3 here is CASSPLVTGATDTQYF. The CDR3 DNA reads as TGTGCCAGCAGTCCACTTGTGACAGGGGCTACAGATACGCAGTATTTT. The chain combines TRBV27 with TRBJ2-3, with 8 nucleotides matching TRBD1. The germline gives CDR1 MNHEY, CDR2 SMNVEV (reference sequence). V gave up 5 bases and J gave up 3 bases; unmatched junction bases: 10. This CDR3 is built from 16 residues.

This clonotype was found many times. The genes are TRBV27 and TRBJ2-1, with D possibly TRBD2 on 6 matching bases. Per germline, CDR1 MNHEY and CDR2 SMNVEV (reference sequence). The germline V and J ends were trimmed by 0 bases and 8 bases, with 14 bases remaining between them. The CDR3 totals 15 residues. The chain's CDR3 is CASSLSRLGAHEQFF. For the CDR3, the DNA is TGTGCCAGCAGTTTATCGAGACTAGGGGCCCATGAGCAGTTCTTC.

With respect to this clonotype: This may stem from a read error, because a much larger clone lies one nucleotide away. V and J are TRBV20-1 and TRBJ2-7; TRBD2 matches 7 bases. This CDR3 is 15 amino acids long. In germline, CDR1 is DFQATT, CDR2 SNEGSKA (reference sequence). Here the CDR3 reads CIASPQLAPSYEQYF. CDR3 DNA sequence: TGCATTGCTAGCCCGCAACTAGCGCCGTCCTACGAGCAGTACTTC.

A remark on this clonotype: Possible read error: a much larger clone is one base away. The chain recombines TRBV10-3 with TRBJ1-1; perhaps TRBD1 as D (6 bases). The CDR3 spans 13 residues. Trimming took 1 base from V and 7 from J, leaving 10 bases between them. The germline CDR1 and CDR2 sequences are ENHRY and SYGVKD. The CDR3 reads CAISEYRDIEAFF. The CDR3 nucleotides read TGTGCCATCAGTGAGTACAGGGACATTGAAGCTTTCTTT.

Concerning this clonotype itself: At one end the junction does not follow the germline gene, possibly because of a read error. V is TRBV20-1 and J is TRBJ2-7; 8 bases line up with TRBD2. This CDR3 region has 13 residues. The germline V gene encodes CDR1 DFQATT and CDR2 SNEGSKA (reference sequence). CDR3 DNA: TGCAGTTTTAGCGGGAAACCCTCCTACGAGCAGCACTTC. Amino acids: CSFSGKPSYEQHF.

This clonotype occurred once. The chain links TRBV29-1 to TRBJ2-7; the D gene is possibly TRBD1 (6 bases). Germline CDR1 SQVTM, CDR2 ANQGSEA. This CDR3 has 13 amino acids. As DNA, the CDR3 is TGCGACGTGGAAACCGGGACACCCTACGAGCAGTACTTC. Translating it yields CDVETGTPYEQYF.

This clonotype turned up a few times. V is TRBV23-1 and J is TRBJ2-1; no clear D. TRBV23-1 is identified as an open reading frame with a role that is uncertain. There are 14 residues in the CDR3. Trimming left V 2 bases short and J 7 bases short, with 12 bases between. The CDR3 here is CASSQRVYRNEQFF. Written as DNA, the CDR3 is TGCGCCAGCAGTCAAAGGGTCTATCGGAATGAGCAGTTCTTC.

The chain joins TRBV27 to TRBJ2-7, with TRBD2 identical over 7 bases. The germline gives CDR1 MNHEY, CDR2 SMNVEV (reference sequence). Trimming cost V 11 bases and J 9 bases; bases outside gene matches: 25. CDR3 length equals 16 residues. For the CDR3, the DNA is TGTGCCCGCCCTAGTCCCGCGCTCCCGGGAGGCGCCGCGCAGTACTTC. The encoded protein is CARPSPALPGGAAQYF.

The sample holds a few counts of this clonotype. The chain joins TRBV9 to TRBJ2-3; 9 bases line up with TRBD2. Germline V gene sequence: CDR1 SGDLS, CDR2 YYNGEE. This CDR3 is built from 16 residues. Trimming removed 4 bases from V and 2 bases from J; junction bases left unmatched: 8. CDR3 amino acids: CASSSASGVHTDTQYF. The CDR3 DNA reads as TGTGCCAGCAGCAGCGCTAGCGGGGTCCACACAGATACGCAGTATTTT.

This clonotype was seen only a few times. The V and J genes are TRBV5-6 and TRBJ2-5; D could derive from TRBD1 or TRBD2 (5 bases each). CDR1 and CDR2 (germline): SGHDT, YYEEEE. V was shortened by 3 bases and J by 5 bases, with 11 bases between the two germline ends. This CDR3 is 13 amino acids long. The CDR3: CASSSGWGETQYF. The CDR3 DNA reads TGTGCCAGCAGCTCTGGCTGGGGGGAGACCCAGTACTTC.

The chain carries TRBV7-2 and TRBJ1-5; no reliable D call. Trimming stripped 1 base from V and 0 bases from J, with 7 bases between. The CDR3 is 15 amino acids. Germline CDR1 SGHTA, CDR2 FQGNSA. CDR3 region: CASSLELYSNQPQHF. Here the CDR3 DNA reads TGTGCCAGCAGCTTAGAACTGTATAGCAATCAGCCCCAGCATTTT. Filled out from reference TRBV7-2 and TRBJ1-5, the complete variable domain reads GAGVSQSPSNKVTEKGKDVELRCDPISGHTALYWYRQSLGQGLEFLIYFQGNSAPDKSGLPSDRFSAERTGGSVSTLTIQRTQQEDSAVYLCASSLELYSNQPQHFGDGTRLSIL.

This clonotype was recorded many times. The CDR3 sequence is CAISYGSYYGYTF. DNA for the CDR3: TGTGCCATCAGTTACGGCAGCTACTATGGCTACACCTTC. The chain employs TRBV10-3 and TRBJ1-2; the D is unclear. Germline-derived CDR1 and CDR2 are ENHRY and SYGVKD. V was trimmed by 5 bases and J by 3 bases, leaving 10 bases between them. CDR3 length: 13 residues.

The table lists this clonotype with many counts. This rearrangement joins TRBV13 to TRBJ2-7, with unresolved D. Germline V gene data show CDR1 as PRHDT and CDR2 as FYEKMQ (reference sequence). The CDR3 spans 13 residues. The V end was cut by 5 bases, the J end by 5 bases, with 13 bases between. The DNA of the CDR3 is TGTGCCAGCAGCCCGACGAAAAACAACGAGCAGTACTTC. Its protein product is CASSPTKNNEQYF.

In this sample, this clonotype turned up a few times. The chain recombines TRBV9 with TRBJ2-3, with D possibly TRBD2 on 6 matching bases. The length of the CDR3 is 13 residues. The V gene's germline CDR1 is SGDLS and CDR2 YYNGEE. Trimming shortened V by 5 bases and J by 6 bases, and 13 bases separated the two germline ends. The CDR3 region has the DNA TGTGCCAGCAGGCCGGAGGGGAGGGATACGCAGTATTTT. Protein sequence: CASRPEGRDTQYF. Complete variable domain (other parts from reference TRBV9 and TRBJ2-3): DSGVTQTPKHLITATGQRVTLRCSPRSGDLSVYWYQQSLDQGLQFLIQYYNGEERAKGNILERFSAQQFPDLHSELNLSSLELGDSALYFCASRPEGRDTQYFGPGTRLTVL.

There are a few counts of this clonotype. V is TRBV2 and J is TRBJ1-5; D may be TRBD1 (6 bases). CDR3 size: 14 residues. Germline values: CDR1 SNHLY, CDR2 FYNNEI. The V end was cut by 9 bases, the J end by 3 bases, with 15 bases between. CDR3 residues: CASRGGLNNQPQHF. The CDR3 region has the DNA TGTGCCAGTCGGGGGGGCTTAAACAATCAGCCCCAGCATTTT.

Of note for this clonotype: This may stem from a read error, because a much larger clone lies one nucleotide away. The rearrangement joins TRBV20-1 to TRBJ2-7, with no clear D. The V and J ends lost 0 bases and 0 bases respectively, with 12 bases between them. The CDR3 is made up of 15 amino acids. Per germline, CDR1 DFQATT and CDR2 SNEGSKA (reference sequence). The CDR3 protein is CSARDLTRSSYEQYF. The CDR3 bases are TGCAGTGCTAGAGATCTGACAAGGAGCTCCTACGAGCAGTACTTC.

This clonotype has at least ten counts. The V call is TRBV4-3, the J call TRBJ1-3, with D unresolved. Trimming pared 0 bases from V and 4 bases from J, leaving 10 bases between. The CDR3 is 15 amino acids. Germline CDR1 and CDR2: LGHNA and YSLEER. The CDR3 region has the DNA TGCGCCAGCAGCCAAGATCTATTGATAGGAAACACCATATATTTT. It yields the protein CASSQDLLIGNTIYF.

This clonotype was counted many times. The chain links TRBV6-2 or TRBV6-3 to TRBJ2-7; a weak D match, TRBD2 (5 bases). The germline CDR1 and CDR2 sequences are MNHEY and SVGEGT. This CDR3 has 14 amino acids. V was shortened by 5 bases and J by 2 bases, with 13 bases between the two germline ends. CDR3 protein: CASSKAGIAYEQYF. Written as DNA, the CDR3 is TGTGCCAGCAGTAAAGCCGGGATTGCCTACGAGCAGTACTTC.

This clonotype occurred many times. The chain couples TRBV29-1 to TRBJ2-7, with 12 bases matching TRBD2. With V trimmed by 6 bases and J by 4 bases, 4 bases remained unmatched. Germline V gives CDR1 SQVTM, CDR2 ANQGSEA. CDR3 length: 13 residues. This chain's CDR3 is CSVPGLAGYEQYF. Here the CDR3 DNA reads TGCAGCGTCCCGGGACTAGCGGGTTACGAGCAGTACTTC.

This clonotype has ten or more counts. The V call is TRBV7-9, the J call TRBJ1-2, with D possibly being TRBD1 (6 bases). The V and J ends lost 3 bases and 8 bases respectively, with 28 bases between them. Per the germline V gene, CDR1 is SEHNR and CDR2 is FQNEAQ (reference sequence). This CDR3 comprises 18 residues. The CDR3 loop reads CASSFFPQRRDKTSGYTF. The CDR3 DNA reads TGTGCCAGCAGCTTCTTTCCACAACGCCGGGACAAGACGTCCGGCTACACCTTC. Variable domain in full (rest from reference TRBV7-9 and TRBJ1-2): DTGVSQNPRHKITKRGQNVTFRCDPISEHNRLYWYRQTLGQGPEFLTYFQNEAQLEKSRLLSDRFSAERPKGSFSTLEIQRTEQGDSAMYLCASSFFPQRRDKTSGYTFGSGTRLTVV.

The sample holds many counts of this clonotype. The V gene is TRBV20-1, the J gene TRBJ2-2, with 7 bases identical to TRBD2. From germline, CDR1 is DFQATT and CDR2 SNEGSKA (reference sequence). V was pared by 0 bases and J by 4 bases, with 8 bases of the junction left unmatched. The CDR3 consists of 16 residues. CDR3 nucleotides: TGCAGTGCTAGAGATATTGGCGGGAGTAGCACCGGGGAGCTGTTTTTT. Protein: CSARDIGGSSTGELFF.

A note on this clonotype: Germline is not matched at one junction end, which may reflect a read error. This rearrangement joins TRBV6-2 or TRBV6-3 to TRBJ2-7; a possible D gene is TRBD1 (6 bases). The CDR3 is 14 amino acids. The germline V gene encodes CDR1 MNHEY and CDR2 SVGEGT. The CDR3 protein is CASSYFGRGWERYF. The CDR3, as DNA: TGTGCCAGCAGTTACTTCGGAAGGGGGTGGGAGCGGTACTTC.